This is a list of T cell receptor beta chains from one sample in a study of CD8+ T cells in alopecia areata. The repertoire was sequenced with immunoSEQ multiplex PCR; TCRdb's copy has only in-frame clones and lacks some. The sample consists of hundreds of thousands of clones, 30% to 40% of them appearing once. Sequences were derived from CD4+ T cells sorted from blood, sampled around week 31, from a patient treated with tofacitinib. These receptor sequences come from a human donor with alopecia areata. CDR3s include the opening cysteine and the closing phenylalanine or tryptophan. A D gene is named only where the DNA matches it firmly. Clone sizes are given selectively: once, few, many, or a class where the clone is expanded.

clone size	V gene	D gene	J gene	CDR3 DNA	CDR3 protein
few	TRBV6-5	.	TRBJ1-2	TGTGCCAGCAGTACTCGATCCCCCGATGGCTACACCTTC	CASSTRSPDGYTF
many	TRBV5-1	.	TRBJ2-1	TGCGCCAGCAGCGACTACAATGAGCAGTTCTTC	CASSDYNEQFF
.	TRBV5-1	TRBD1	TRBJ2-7	TGCGCCAGCAAATTTTGGCCAGGGGGCAGTTACGAGCAGTACTTC	CASKFWPGGSYEQYF
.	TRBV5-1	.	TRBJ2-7	TGCGCCAGCAGCCTTCTTGACACCGAGCAGTACTTC	CASSLLDTEQYF
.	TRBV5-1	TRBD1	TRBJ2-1	TGCGCCAGCAGCGGGGACAGGGGGGTCAATGAGCAGTTCTTC	CASSGDRGVNEQFF
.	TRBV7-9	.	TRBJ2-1	TGTGCCAGCAGTTTTAGGGGGGATGAGCAGTTCTTC	CASSFRGDEQFF
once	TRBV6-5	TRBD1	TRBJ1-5	TGTGCCAGCTGGGGGTACAGGGGGCCCCAGCATTTT	CASWGYRGPQHF
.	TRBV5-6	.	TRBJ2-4	TGTGCCAGCAGCAGACAAGGGACTGAAAACATTCAGTACTTC	CASSRQGTENIQYF
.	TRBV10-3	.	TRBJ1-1	TGTGCCATCAGTGAGGGATCGGACACTGAAGCTTTCTTT	CAISEGSDTEAFF
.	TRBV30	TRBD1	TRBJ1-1	TGTGCCTGGAGTAGACAGGGGAACACTGAAGCTTTCTTT	CAWSRQGNTEAFF
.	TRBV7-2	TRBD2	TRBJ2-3	TGTGCCAGCAGCCTACCGCTCGGAGCGGGAGATAGGGCAGATACGCAGTATTTT	CASSLPLGAGDRADTQYF
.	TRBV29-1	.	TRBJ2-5	TGCAGCGTTGAATCATCCAGGGGTACCGAGACCCAGTACTTC	CSVESSRGTETQYF
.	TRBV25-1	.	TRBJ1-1	TGTGCCAGCAGTGAATACAGGGCGAGTGAAGCTTTCTTT	CASSEYRASEAFF
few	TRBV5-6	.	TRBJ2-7	TGTGCCAGCAGCTCCACAGAGAATTCCTACGAGCAGTACTTC	CASSSTENSYEQYF
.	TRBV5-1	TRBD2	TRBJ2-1	TGCGCCAGCAGCTTGTACTACCGGACTAGCGGGAGTGCCAATGAGCAGTTCTTC	CASSLYYRTSGSANEQFF
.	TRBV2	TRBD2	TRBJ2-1	TGTGCCAGCAGTGGGACTAGCGGGATAGCTGAGCAGTTCTTC	CASSGTSGIAEQFF
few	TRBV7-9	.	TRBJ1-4	TGTGCCAGCAGCTTAGGTGTCTCCACAACTAATGAAAAACTGTTTTTT	CASSLGVSTTNEKLFF
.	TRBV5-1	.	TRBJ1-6	TGCGCCAGCAGCCCTATAGCGGGGACGAGGAATTCACCCCTCCACTTT	CASSPIAGTRNSPLHF
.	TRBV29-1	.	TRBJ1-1	TGCAGCGTTGAAGTACGGGGGGCGAGCACTGAAGCTTTCTTT	CSVEVRGASTEAFF
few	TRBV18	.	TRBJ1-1	TGTGCCAGCTCACCCGGTAACACTGAAGCTTTCTTT	CASSPGNTEAFF
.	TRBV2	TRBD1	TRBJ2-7	TGTGCCATTTTAGCTCCGGGACAGGGGAGGTACGAGCAGTACTTC	CAILAPGQGRYEQYF
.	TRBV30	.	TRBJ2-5	TGTGCCTGGAGGGGAGGTGGAGAGACCCAGTACTTC	CAWRGGGETQYF
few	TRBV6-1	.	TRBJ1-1	TGTGCCAGCAGTGTTCCAGGCCCTGAAGCTTTCTTT	CASSVPGPEAFF
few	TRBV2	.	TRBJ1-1	TGTGCCAGCAGTGAACAGCCGGGCATGAACACTGAAGCTTTCTTT	CASSEQPGMNTEAFF
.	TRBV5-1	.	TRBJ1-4	TGCGCCAGCAGCTCGTACGGGGGTCGCGGGGAAAAACTGTTTTTT	CASSSYGGRGEKLFF
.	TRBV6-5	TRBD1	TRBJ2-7	TGTGCCAGCAGACCGGGACAGGGGACCTACGAGCAGTACTTC	CASRPGQGTYEQYF
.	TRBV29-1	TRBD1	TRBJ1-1	TGCAGCGTTGGAAGCAGACAGGGGTTGAAGATGAACACTGAAGCTTTCTTT	CSVGSRQGLKMNTEAFF
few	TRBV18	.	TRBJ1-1	TGTGCCAGCTCACCACGGTCGGCCTTGTCCGGGAACACTGAAGCTTTCTTT	CASSPRSALSGNTEAFF
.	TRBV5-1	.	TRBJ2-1	TGCGCCAGCAGCCCTGTAGGTTACAATGAGCAGTTCTTC	CASSPVGYNEQFF
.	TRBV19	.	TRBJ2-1	TGTGCCAGTAGTGTCACCCAGGGGGGTGGCTCCTACAATGAGCAGTTCTTC	CASSVTQGGGSYNEQFF
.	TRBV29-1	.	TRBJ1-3	TGCAGCGTTGCTCGAGGGCCCACAGGGCCTGGAAACACCATATATTTT	CSVARGPTGPGNTIYF
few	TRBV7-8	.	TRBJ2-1	TGTGCCAGCAGCTTAGGAGGCGGGGATGAGCAGTTCTTC	CASSLGGGDEQFF
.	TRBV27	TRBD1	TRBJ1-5	TGTGCCAGCAGCCTGGACAGGGTCGGTCAGCCCCAGCATTTT	CASSLDRVGQPQHF
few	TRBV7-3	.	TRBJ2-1	TGTGCCAGCAGCATCCCAGACAATGAGCAGTTCTTC	CASSIPDNEQFF
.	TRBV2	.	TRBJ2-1	TGTGCCAGCAGTGAAGTAGTAGTTCAGTTCTTC	CASSEVVVQFF
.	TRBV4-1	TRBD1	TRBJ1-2	TGCGCCAGCAGACTTAGGGACAGCCGCGGTGGCTACACCTTC	CASRLRDSRGGYTF
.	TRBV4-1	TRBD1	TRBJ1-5	TGCGCCAGCAGCCGCGACGGACAGGCGAATCAGCCCCAGCATTTT	CASSRDGQANQPQHF
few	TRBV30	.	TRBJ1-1	TGTGCCTGGGCAGGGAATTTGCACACTGAAGCTTTCTTT	CAWAGNLHTEAFF
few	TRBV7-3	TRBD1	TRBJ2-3	TGTGCCAGCAGCTTAACAGGGACAGCAAGCACAGATACGCAGTATTTT	CASSLTGTASTDTQYF